The 29 T cell receptor beta chains listed next were all sequenced from one sample in a study of breast tumors, draining lymph nodes, adjacent tissues. Axillary draining lymph nodes of breast cancer patients supplied the node samples. TCRdb redid the calling of the multiplex PCR reads with MiXCR, one entry per CDR3 protein. The sample has about 180,000 distinct CDR3 sequences; 33% are singletons. Sequencing was carried out using axillary lymph node tissue. The receptors shown here come from a female donor with breast cancer. Some clones in this sample may be carry-over from other donors' samples.

This clonotype was found many times. V usage is TRBV19 and J usage is TRBJ1-6; D gene ambiguous. The CDR3 has 15 residues. Germline V gene lookup returns CDR1 LNHDA and CDR2 SQIVND (reference sequence). Trimming cost V 7 bases and J 5 bases, with 15 bases left between them. DNA for the CDR3: TGTGCCAGTAAAAGCGGCCTGGCCGATAATTCACCCCTCCACTTT. Encoded protein: CASKSGLADNSPLHF.

In its sample, this clonotype was seen a few times. A much larger clone lies one base from this, so it may be a read error. The gene calls are TRBV5-1 and TRBJ2-5; D may be TRBD2 (6 bases). CDR3 length: 13 residues. Germline V gives CDR1 SGHRS, CDR2 YFSETQ. The CDR3 is CASSRDSQEAQYF. CDR3 bases: TGCGCCAGCAGCCGGGACTCTCAAGAGGCCCAGTACTTC.

The chain has TRBV6-1 and TRBJ2-7; TRBD1 agrees at 7 bases. With 5 bases clipped from V and 9 bases from J, the junction kept 19 bases outside the gene matches. The CDR3 extends over 16 amino acids. Germline V lookup: CDR1 MNHNS, CDR2 SASEGT. The CDR3 loop is CASSHRTGVDSRGQYF. The CDR3 DNA sequence: TGTGCCAGCAGTCACCGAACAGGGGTAGATAGTAGAGGGCAGTACTTC.

This clonotype was observed at least ten times. This chain connects TRBV13 to TRBJ2-3; D remains unclear. V was clipped by 0 bases and J by 3 bases, with 4 bases between them. Germline assignment: CDR1 PRHDT and CDR2 FYEKMQ (reference sequence). The CDR3 length is 13 residues. CDR3 protein: CASSLGTTDTQYF. As DNA, the CDR3 is TGTGCCAGCAGCTTAGGAACGACAGATACGCAGTATTTT. Full variable domain (missing parts from reference TRBV13 and TRBJ2-3): AAGVIQSPRHLIKEKRETATLKCYPIPRHDTVYWYQQGPGQDPQFLISFYEKMQSDKGSIPDRFSAQQFSDYHSELNMSSLELGDSALYFCASSLGTTDTQYFGPGTRLTVL.

This clonotype has just one count. In this CDR3 the conserved last residue, phenylalanine or tryptophan, is missing, so a read error is likely. The V gene is TRBV9, the J gene TRBJ2-5, with D perhaps matching TRBD2 (5 bases). CDR1 and CDR2 from the germline V gene are SGDLS and YYNGEE. CDR3 length equals 13 residues. The DNA of the CDR3 is TGTGCCAGTAGCGTAGATCTCATGATGACCCAGTACTCC. Its protein is CASSVDLMMTQYS.

The J gene is TRBJ1-6, the V gene TRBV19; D is unresolved. V gave up 5 bases and J gave up 6 bases, with 5 bases separating them. The CDR3 spans 12 residues. Germline-derived CDR1 and CDR2 are LNHDA and SQIVND (reference sequence). The CDR3 loop reads CASSPPNSPLHF. CDR3 sequence (DNA): TGTGCCAGTAGTCCCCCTAATTCACCCCTCCACTTT.

This clonotype was found many times. The gene calls are TRBV25-1 and TRBJ1-5; maybe TRBD1 (6 bases). In germline, CDR1 is MGHDK, CDR2 SYGVNS. V was shortened by 10 bases and J by 2 bases, with 9 bases between the two germline ends. The CDR3 is 12 amino acids. The CDR3 loop reads CATGAGNQPQHF. In DNA, the CDR3 is TGTGCCACGGGGGCGGGCAATCAGCCCCAGCATTTT.

The table lists this clonotype with a few counts. V is TRBV6-1 and J is TRBJ2-7; D gene ambiguous. The germline gives CDR1 MNHNS, CDR2 SASEGT. The CDR3 is made up of 13 amino acids. The V end was cut by 3 bases, the J end by 0 bases, with 6 bases between. CDR3 coding DNA: TGTGCCAGCAGTGATCGGTACTCCTACGAGCAGTACTTC. Amino acids: CASSDRYSYEQYF.

A remark on this clonotype: The junction shows a germline mismatch at one end, possibly a read error. In DNA form, the CDR3 reads TGTGCCAGCAGTGAGGCGCTAGTAGCTGGGATAGATACGCGGTATTTT. Amino acid sequence: CASSEALVAGIDTRYF. V gene TRBV2 combines with J gene TRBJ2-3; D unresolved. Germline V gene sequence: CDR1 SNHLY, CDR2 FYNNEI. CDR3 length: 16 residues.

Many counts were recorded for this clonotype. The chain employs TRBV24-1 and TRBJ2-7; no reliable D call. The CDR3 extends over 15 amino acids. CDR1 KGHDR and CDR2 SFDVKD come from the germline V gene. V was trimmed by 3 bases and J by 6 bases, leaving 17 bases between them. Here the CDR3 DNA reads TGTGCCACCAGTGATCCCAACCAGCCCGCTCGCGAGCAGTACTTC. This sequence encodes CATSDPNQPAREQYF.

The gene calls are TRBV20-1 and TRBJ1-5; D might be TRBD1 (6 bases). The ends were cut back, 4 bases at V and 4 bases at J, with 17 bases in the middle. Germline loops: CDR1 DFQATT, CDR2 SNEGSKA (reference sequence). The CDR3 sequence is 15 residues long. Written as DNA, the CDR3 is TGCAGTGCTATCCGGGGGCGGGGCATGAATCAGCCCCAGCATTTT. Protein product: CSAIRGRGMNQPQHF.

This clonotype was detected ten times or more. The V and J genes are TRBV15 and TRBJ2-3; 8 bases map to TRBD2. Germline CDR1 and CDR2: LNHNV and YYDKDF (reference sequence). The J segment lost 4 bases and the V segment lost 4 bases, leaving 13 bases of the junction unmatched. The length of the CDR3 is 17 residues. This CDR3 reads CATSTRGISGMSDTQYF. The DNA of the CDR3 is TGTGCCACCAGCACTAGGGGGATTAGCGGGATGTCAGATACGCAGTATTTT.

This clonotype showed up just once. The V call is TRBV13, the J call TRBJ2-1, with 12 bases aligning to TRBD2. Germline CDR1 is PRHDT and CDR2 is FYEKMQ (reference sequence). This CDR3 has 18 residues. The V and J ends lost 5 bases and 4 bases, in that order; junction bases with no gene match: 12. DNA for the CDR3: TGTGCCAGCAGCGAAGAGGGGGTTGGGACTAGCGGGTACAATGAGCAGTTCTTC. It specifies CASSEEGVGTSGYNEQFF.

The gene calls are TRBV28 and TRBJ2-1, with D perhaps being TRBD1 or TRBD2 (5 bases each). The CDR3 sequence is 14 residues long. CDR1 MDHEN and CDR2 SYDVKM come from the germline V gene. V was trimmed by 3 bases and J by 8 bases, leaving 14 bases between them. The CDR3 reads CASSFRGDGYEQFF. In DNA, the CDR3 is TGTGCCAGCAGTTTCCGGGGCGACGGGTATGAGCAGTTCTTC.

This clonotype has just a few counts. One base away lies a much larger clone, so this may be a sequencing read error. The rearrangement links TRBV14 to TRBJ2-7, with unresolved D. CDR1 is SGHDN, CDR2 FVKESK, per germline. CDR3 length: 18 residues. CDR3: CASSQDLKSEGWVYGQYF. DNA for the CDR3: TGTGCCAGCAGCCAAGATCTGAAGAGCGAAGGATGGGTCTACGGGCAGTACTTC.

Many counts were recorded for this clonotype. The V call is TRBV5-1, the J call TRBJ2-6; TRBD1 matches 10 bases. This CDR3 has 17 residues. Per the germline V gene, CDR1 is SGHRS and CDR2 is YFSETQ. Trimming cost V 4 bases and J 3 bases; bases outside gene matches: 7. For the CDR3, the DNA is TGCGCCAGCAGCCTACGACAGGGGGCATATGGGGCCAACGTCCTGACTTTC. Amino acid sequence: CASSLRQGAYGANVLTF.

This clonotype has at least ten counts. The V gene is TRBV7-2, the J gene TRBJ1-6; no firm D call. The CDR3 sequence is 12 residues long. Trimming left V 2 bases short and J 8 bases short, with 4 bases between. CDR1 and CDR2 from the germline V gene are SGHTA and FQGNSA. The chain's CDR3 is CASSLKDSPLHF. The CDR3 DNA follows: TGTGCCAGCAGCTTAAAGGATTCACCCCTCCACTTT.

This clonotype came up many times. V gene TRBV20-1 combines with J gene TRBJ2-3, with 8 bases identical to TRBD2. Germline CDR1 DFQATT, CDR2 SNEGSKA (reference sequence). This CDR3 is 16 amino acids long. V lost 0 bases, J lost 4 bases, and 9 bases stayed unmatched. The CDR3 DNA sequence: TGCAGTGCTAGAGATCCCAGCGGGAGTAGTTCAGATACGCAGTATTTT. This codes for CSARDPSGSSSDTQYF.

V usage is TRBV20-1 and J usage is TRBJ2-7; D might be TRBD2 (6 bases). CDR1 and CDR2 from the germline V gene are DFQATT and SNEGSKA (reference sequence). The CDR3 runs to 13 residues. Trimming stripped 4 bases from V and 6 bases from J, with 16 bases between. The CDR3 loop is CSAKGREFLEQYF. The CDR3 DNA is TGCAGTGCTAAAGGCCGGGAGTTTCTCGAGCAGTACTTC.

CDR3 protein: CASSLDPSGRAGETQYF. The CDR3 bases are TGTGCCAGCAGCTTAGACCCCAGCGGGAGGGCCGGGGAGACCCAGTACTTC. The rearrangement joins TRBV7-2 to TRBJ2-5; 10 bases align to TRBD2. Germline CDR1 and CDR2: SGHTA and FQGNSA. This CDR3 is 17 amino acids long. The V gene end was trimmed by 1 base and the J gene end by 5 bases; junction bases not matched to a gene: 10.

This clonotype was counted ten times or more. The V call is TRBV7-9, the J call TRBJ1-2, with 8 positions matching TRBD1. The germline gives CDR1 SEHNR, CDR2 FQNEAQ (reference sequence). This CDR3 comprises 14 residues. After removal of 5 bases from V and 8 bases from J, the junction contained 10 bases not matched to a gene. Written as DNA, the CDR3 is TGTGCCAGCAGCGCCCCGGCAGGGGGCCGAGGCTACACCTTC. Its translation: CASSAPAGGRGYTF.

This clonotype was detected ten times or more. CDR3 in DNA: TGCAGCGTTCAGGGAAACTATGGCTACACCTTC. It translates to CSVQGNYGYTF. This sequence joins TRBV29-1 and TRBJ1-2; D perhaps matches TRBD1 (5 bases). The CDR3 sequence is 11 residues long. Trimming removed 5 bases at V and 2 bases at J, with 6 bases between. Germline CDR1 is SQVTM and CDR2 is ANQGSEA.

J is TRBJ2-6 and V is TRBV7-2; a weak D match, TRBD1 (6 bases). The CDR3 spans 13 residues. Germline V gene lookup returns CDR1 SGHTA and CDR2 FQGNSA. V was clipped by 7 bases and J by 4 bases, with 8 bases between them. Here the CDR3 reads CASTGTGANVLTF. The CDR3 DNA reads TGTGCCAGCACCGGGACAGGGGCCAACGTCCTGACTTTC.

CDR3 nucleotide sequence: TGCGCCAGCAGCTACCACAGGGGGCAGAACACTGAAGCTTTCTTT. Amino acid sequence: CASSYHRGQNTEAFF. The chain employs TRBV5-1 and TRBJ1-1; the match to TRBD1 covers 9 bases. Germline lookup yields CDR1 SGHRS and CDR2 YFSETQ. V lost 3 bases, J lost 1 base, and 4 bases stayed unmatched. This CDR3 is built from 15 residues.

This clonotype occurred once. A single base separates this from a much larger clone, so it may be a read error. V gene TRBV11-2 combines with J gene TRBJ2-3; 13 nucleotides align to TRBD2. Germline V lookup: CDR1 SGHAT, CDR2 FQNNGV. The length of the CDR3 is 21 residues. The CDR3 DNA sequence: TGTGCCGGCAGCGCCGACGTCAGGGGGTTGGGACTAGCGGGAAAACGCGATACGCAGTATTTT. This sequence encodes CAGSADVRGLGLAGKRDTQYF. Full variable domain (outside the CDR3, taken from reference TRBV11-2 and TRBJ2-3): EAGVAQSPRYKIIEKRQSVAFWCNPISGHATLYWYQQILGQGPKLLIQFQNNGVVDDSQLPKDRFSAERLKGVDSTLKIQPAKLEDSAVYLCAGSADVRGLGLAGKRDTQYFGPGTRLTVL.

The chain is built from TRBV12-3 or TRBV12-4 and TRBJ2-1; the D gene is possibly TRBD2 (7 bases). This CDR3 region has 14 residues. With 5 bases removed from V and 9 bases from J, the gap between germline ends came to 17 bases. In nucleotides, the CDR3 is TGTGCCAGCAGTCTACAGGCCCGGGGGGCTGAGCAGTTCTTC. Amino acids: CASSLQARGAEQFF.

The chain carries TRBV7-9 and TRBJ2-5; TRBD2 aligns across 8 bases. The CDR3 covers 13 residues. Per the germline V gene, CDR1 is SEHNR and CDR2 is FQNEAQ (reference sequence). Unmatched junction bases numbered 8, after V lost 5 bases and J lost 9 bases. CDR3 DNA: TGTGCCAGCAGCCCGGGAGGGAGTCAGCCCCAGTACTTC. Its translation is CASSPGGSQPQYF. Looking up the rest from reference TRBV7-9 and TRBJ2-5 gives the full variable domain: DTGVSQNPRHKITKRGQNVTFRCDPISEHNRLYWYRQTLGQGPEFLTYFQNEAQLEKSRLLSDRFSAERPKGSFSTLEIQRTEQGDSAMYLCASSPGGSQPQYFGPGTRLLVL.

This clonotype was picked up many times. The CDR3 region is CSARPGSGRGETQYF. The CDR3 DNA is TGCAGTGCTAGACCGGGCTCGGGGAGAGGAGAGACCCAGTACTTC. The rearrangement joins TRBV20-1 to TRBJ2-5; TRBD2 is a possible D gene (5 bases). This CDR3 comprises 15 residues. The ends were cut back, 2 bases at V and 4 bases at J, with 17 bases in the middle. The V gene's germline CDR1 is DFQATT and CDR2 SNEGSKA (reference sequence).

In its sample, this clonotype was seen many times. The CDR3 sequence: CASSQNLASSSYEQYF. CDR3 in DNA: TGTGCCAGCAGCCAGAACTTAGCCTCGAGCTCCTACGAGCAGTACTTC. The rearrangement uses TRBV4-2 and TRBJ2-7; D is undetermined. This CDR3 is built from 16 residues. The germline CDR1 and CDR2 sequences are LGHNA and YNFKEQ. Trimming removed 3 bases from V and 0 bases from J, with 15 bases in between.